Listed below are T cell receptor beta chains from one sample, sequenced in a study of T cells in Graves' hyperthyroidism and ophthalmopathy. One entry per CDR3 protein, called by TCRdb with MiXCR from the multiplex PCR reads. The sample has approximately 590,000 distinct CDR3 sequences; 15% to 19% are singletons. Sequences were obtained from blood. These receptors were obtained from a woman in her thirties with Graves' hyperthyroidism. CDR3s include the opening cysteine and the closing phenylalanine or tryptophan. A D gene is named only where the DNA matches it firmly. The size field is filled for only some rows; it gives once, few, many or a size class.

CDR3: CASSPVSVNTEAFF
DNA: TGCGCCAGCAGCCCGGTTTCGGTGAACACTGAAGCTTTCTTT
V: TRBV5-1
J: TRBJ1-1
size: many
D: NA

CDR3: CASSFGGQGAREQYF
DNA: TGTGCCAGCAGCTTTGGCGGACAGGGGGCGCGGGAGCAGTACTTC
V: TRBV5-6
J: TRBJ2-7
size: NA
D: TRBD1

CDR3: CASSIWVSSGRNEQFF
DNA: TGTGCCAGTAGTATATGGGTGTCTAGCGGTAGAAATGAGCAGTTCTTC
V: TRBV19
J: TRBJ2-1
size: NA
D: TRBD2

CDR3: CASSLEDMYGYTF
DNA: TGTGCCAGCAGCTTAGAGGACATGTATGGCTACACCTTC
V: TRBV11-2
J: TRBJ1-2
size: many
D: NA

CDR3: CASSLRQTAGEAFF
DNA: TGTGCCAGCAGTTTGAGGCAGACGGCCGGTGAAGCTTTCTTT
V: TRBV27
J: TRBJ1-1
size: many
D: NA

CDR3: CAISERSDTQYF
DNA: TGTGCCATCAGTGAGCGATCTGATACGCAGTATTTT
V: TRBV10-3
J: TRBJ2-3
size: NA
D: NA

CDR3: CASSPNMIESSGRGDNEQFF
DNA: TGTGCCAGCAGCCCCAATATGATCGAAAGTTCCGGACGGGGTGACAATGAGCAGTTCTTC
V: TRBV7-9
J: TRBJ2-1
size: many
D: NA

CDR3: CASSREVGGARGANVLTF
DNA: TGTGCCAGCAGCCGGGAAGTGGGCGGGGCGCGGGGGGCCAACGTCCTGACTTTC
V: TRBV11-2
J: TRBJ2-6
size: NA
D: NA

CDR3: CASSFLADTNTGELFF
DNA: TGCGCCAGCAGCTTCCTAGCGGACACGAACACCGGGGAGCTGTTTTTT
V: TRBV5-1
J: TRBJ2-2
size: many
D: TRBD2

CDR3: CASSLELDTSGGFNTEAFF
DNA: TGTGCCAGCAGTCTAGAATTGGACACTAGCGGGGGGTTTAACACTGAAGCTTTCTTT
V: TRBV28
J: TRBJ1-1
size: NA
D: NA

CDR3: CSAPGTNGGEQFF
DNA: TGCAGTGCCCCCGGGACTAACGGGGGCGAGCAGTTCTTC
V: TRBV20-1
J: TRBJ2-1
size: once
D: NA

CDR3: CSAKTSGRSADTQYF
DNA: TGCAGTGCTAAGACTAGCGGGAGGTCCGCAGATACGCAGTATTTT
V: TRBV20-1
J: TRBJ2-3
size: few
D: TRBD2

CDR3: CASSSNLEELFF
DNA: TGTGCCAGCAGTTCCAACCTCGAAGAACTGTTTTTT
V: TRBV7-9
J: TRBJ1-4
size: NA
D: NA

CDR3: CSARGDRRKSTDTQYF
DNA: TGCAGTGCTAGAGGGGACAGGCGCAAGAGCACAGATACGCAGTATTTT
V: TRBV20-1
J: TRBJ2-3
size: many
D: TRBD1

CDR3: CASSLRGRPRGLFF
DNA: TGTGCCAGCAGTTTACGGGGAAGGCCCCGGGGACTGTTTTTT
V: TRBV28
J: TRBJ2-2
size: NA
D: NA

CDR3: CASSLVAGGPKNIQYF
DNA: TGTGCCAGCAGCTTAGTGGCAGGGGGCCCCAAAAACATTCAGTACTTC
V: TRBV7-9
J: TRBJ2-4
size: few
D: TRBD1

CDR3: CASSPDRGLGEQYF
DNA: TGCGCCAGCAGCCCGGACAGGGGGCTTGGCGAGCAGTACTTC
V: TRBV4-1
J: TRBJ2-7
size: many
D: TRBD1

CDR3: CASRPRGPTEAFF
DNA: TGTGCCAGCAGACCTCGAGGGCCCACTGAAGCTTTCTTT
V: TRBV12-3/TRBV12-4
J: TRBJ1-1
size: many
D: NA

CDR3: CASSQTTASTDTQYF
DNA: TGTGCCAGCAGCCAGACGACAGCTAGCACAGATACGCAGTATTTT
V: TRBV4-2
J: TRBJ2-3
size: NA
D: NA

CDR3: CAYGLAGRSYEQYF
DNA: TGTGCCTACGGACTAGCGGGAAGATCTTACGAGCAGTACTTC
V: TRBV30
J: TRBJ2-7
size: many
D: TRBD2

CDR3: CASSNLRTSGINEQFF
DNA: TGTGCCAGCAGCAACCTTCGGACTAGCGGGATCAATGAGCAGTTCTTC
V: TRBV3-1
J: TRBJ2-1
size: many
D: TRBD2

CDR3: CACHRYAPGELFF
DNA: TGTGCCTGCCACCGGTACGCCCCCGGGGAGCTGTTTTTT
V: TRBV30
J: TRBJ2-2
size: many
D: NA

CDR3: CASSLGDSSTDTQYF
DNA: TGTGCCAGCAGCTTAGGGGACAGTAGCACAGATACGCAGTATTTT
V: TRBV7-3
J: TRBJ2-3
size: many
D: TRBD1